This entry features one TCR beta chain sequence. Its antigen is undetermined. PBMCs originated in about 10 ml of fresh peripheral blood. This sample is part of a study of Graves' ophthalmopathy and Graves' hyperthyroidism. The study, taken as a whole, reports: Blood also held most thyroid clonotypes expanded above 0.001 frequency.

The CDR3 length is 14 residues. CDR1 and CDR2 from the germline V gene are GTSNPN and SVGIG (reference sequence). The germline V and J ends were trimmed by 5 bases and 4 bases, with 17 bases remaining between them. Using RNA transcripts, the TCR beta CDR3 regions were amplified. HTBI primers served in a first-round RT-PCR, which a second-round multiplex PCR followed. In TCRdb, the multiplex PCR reads were re-called with MiXCR into one record per CDR3 protein. The data contain 500,000 to 800,000 distinct CDR3 sequences, more than 40% of them singletons. The specimen sequenced was peripheral blood. The V call is TRBV30, the J call TRBJ1-1; D might be TRBD1 (5 bases). The clonotype was recovered from an adult man with Graves' ophthalmopathy. CDR3 bases: TGTGCCTGGGGTAGAAATGGAGGGACCACTGAAGCTTTCTTT. Its protein product is CAWGRNGGTTEAFF.